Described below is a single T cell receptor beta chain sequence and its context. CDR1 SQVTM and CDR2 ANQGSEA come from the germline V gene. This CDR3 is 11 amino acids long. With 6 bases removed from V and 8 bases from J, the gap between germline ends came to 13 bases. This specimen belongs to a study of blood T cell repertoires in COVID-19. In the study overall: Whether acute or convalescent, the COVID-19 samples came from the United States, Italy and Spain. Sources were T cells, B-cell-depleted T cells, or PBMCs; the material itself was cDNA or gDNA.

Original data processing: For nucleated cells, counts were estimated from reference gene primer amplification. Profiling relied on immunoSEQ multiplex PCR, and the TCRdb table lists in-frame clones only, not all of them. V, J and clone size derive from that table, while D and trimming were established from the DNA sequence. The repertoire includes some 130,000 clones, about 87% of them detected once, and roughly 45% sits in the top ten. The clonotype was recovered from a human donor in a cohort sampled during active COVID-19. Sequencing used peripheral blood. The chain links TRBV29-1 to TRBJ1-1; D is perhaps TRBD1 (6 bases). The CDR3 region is CSVHRGQEAFF. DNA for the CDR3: TGCAGCGTCCACCGCGGACAGGAAGCTTTCTTT.